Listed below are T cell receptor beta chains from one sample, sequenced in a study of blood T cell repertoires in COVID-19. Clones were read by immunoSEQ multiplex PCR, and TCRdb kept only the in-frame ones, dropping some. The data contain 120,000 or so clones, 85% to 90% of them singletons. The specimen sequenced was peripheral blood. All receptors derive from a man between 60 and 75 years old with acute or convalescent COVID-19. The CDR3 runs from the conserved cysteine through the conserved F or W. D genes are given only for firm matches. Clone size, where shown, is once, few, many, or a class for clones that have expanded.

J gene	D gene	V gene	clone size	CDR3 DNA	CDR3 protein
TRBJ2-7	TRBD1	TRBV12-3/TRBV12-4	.	TGTGCCAGCAGTTTCAGGACAGGCTACGAGCAGTACTTC	CASSFRTGYEQYF
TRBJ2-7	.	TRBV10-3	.	TGTGCCATCATGAAAGGGGGAGAAATCAATGGGCAGTACTTC	CAIMKGGEINGQYF
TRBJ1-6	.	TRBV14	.	TGTGCCAGCAGCCGCTTTGAGATGGACAGCCGGGTCGTCAGCCTCCACTTT	CASSRFEMDSRVVSLHF
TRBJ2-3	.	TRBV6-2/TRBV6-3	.	TGTGCCAGCAGCGCCTTCATCCTAGGACAGCTCACAGATACGCAGTATTTT	CASSAFILGQLTDTQYF
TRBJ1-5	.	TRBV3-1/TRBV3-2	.	TGTGCCAGCAGCACCGCGGCTAGCAATCAGCCCCAGCATTTT	CASSTAASNQPQHF
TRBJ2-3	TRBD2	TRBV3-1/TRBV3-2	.	TGTGCCAGCAGCCCCAGGACTAGCGGGAGAGAAGATACGCAGTATTTT	CASSPRTSGREDTQYF
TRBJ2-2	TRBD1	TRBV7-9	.	TGTGCCAGCAGCACCCCCGGGACAGACACCGGGGAGCTGTTTTTT	CASSTPGTDTGELFF
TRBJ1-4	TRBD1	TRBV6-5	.	TGTGCCAGCAGTTACCTTCAGGGGGGTAATGAAAAACTGTTTTTT	CASSYLQGGNEKLFF
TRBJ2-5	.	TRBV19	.	TGTGCCAGTAGTAATCTCGGGCAAGAGACCCAGTACTTC	CASSNLGQETQYF
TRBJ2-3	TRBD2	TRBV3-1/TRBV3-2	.	TGTGCCAGCAGCCCGGACCGGGACTACACAGATACGCAGTATTTT	CASSPDRDYTDTQYF
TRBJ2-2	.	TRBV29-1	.	TGCAGCGTTGTTTTCCTATTCGGCACCGGGGAGCTGTTTTTT	CSVVFLFGTGELFF
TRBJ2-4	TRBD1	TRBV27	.	TGTGCCAGCAGTTTAGGTCCTAAAGGACAGGCGGCTTGGGCCAAAAACATTCAGTACTTC	CASSLGPKGQAAWAKNIQYF
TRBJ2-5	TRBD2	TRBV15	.	TGTGCCACCAGCAGAGATCCCGGACTAGCGGGTAACCAAGAGACCCAGTACTTC	CATSRDPGLAGNQETQYF
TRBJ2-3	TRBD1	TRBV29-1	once	TGCAGCGTTTTGGGACAGGGGCGGCTCGGGACCGCAGATACGCAGTATTTT	CSVLGQGRLGTADTQYF
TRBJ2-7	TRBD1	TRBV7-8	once	TGTGCCAGCAGCTCCAGGGGGAACGAGCAGTACTTC	CASSSRGNEQYF
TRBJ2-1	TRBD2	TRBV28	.	TGTGCCAGCAGTTTAGCTAGCGGTTACAATGAGCAGTTCTTC	CASSLASGYNEQFF
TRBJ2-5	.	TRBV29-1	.	TGCAGCGTTGAGGGTCTAGAGGGGACCCAGTACTTC	CSVEGLEGTQYF
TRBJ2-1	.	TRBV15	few	TGTGCCACCTCTGAGGGCTACAATGAGCAGTTCTTC	CATSEGYNEQFF
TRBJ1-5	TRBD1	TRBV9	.	TGTGCCAGCAGCGTTGGGACAGGGTTCAATCAGCCCCAGCATTTT	CASSVGTGFNQPQHF
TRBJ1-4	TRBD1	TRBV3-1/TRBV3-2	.	TGTGCCAGCACAGACAGGGGATTTAATGAAAAACTGTTTTTT	CASTDRGFNEKLFF
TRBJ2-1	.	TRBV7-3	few	TGTGCCAGCAGCCAGGGGCCCGGGACATATTTCAATGAGCAGTTCTTC	CASSQGPGTYFNEQFF
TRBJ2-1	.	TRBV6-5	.	TGTGCCAGCAGTTTCTTGTCGGGGAATGAGCAGTTCTTC	CASSFLSGNEQFF
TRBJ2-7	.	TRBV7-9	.	TGTGCCAGCACCCTAGGCCCGGTCGGGAGTGGAGACGAGCAGTACTTC	CASTLGPVGSGDEQYF
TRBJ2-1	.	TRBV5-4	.	TGTGCCAGCAGCCTCGGCGGGAATTACGACCCCAATGAGCAGTTCTTC	CASSLGGNYDPNEQFF
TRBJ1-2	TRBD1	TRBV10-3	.	TGTGCCATCAGTGGACCGGGACAGTCGTATGGCTACACCTTC	CAISGPGQSYGYTF
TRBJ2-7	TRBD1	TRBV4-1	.	TGCGCCAGCAGCCAATTATCCGGGACAGGGGCCTACGAGCAGTACTTC	CASSQLSGTGAYEQYF
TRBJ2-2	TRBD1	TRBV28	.	TGTGCCAGCAGACAATCCGGGACAGGGTCCACCGGGGAGCTGTTTTTT	CASRQSGTGSTGELFF
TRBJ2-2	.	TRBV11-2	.	TGTGCCAGCACTCTTGGGAGCTTCGCGAACACCGGGGAGCTGTTTTTT	CASTLGSFANTGELFF
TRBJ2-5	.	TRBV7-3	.	TGTGCCAGCAGCTTATCGAGTCCAGGGCATTTAGAGACCCAGTACTTC	CASSLSSPGHLETQYF